This section outlines one TCR beta chain sequence together with its context. Its specificity is unknown. These data are taken from a study of T cell responses to AZD1222 COVID-19 vaccine. Study outcomes and limitations: Donors were mostly white British, more females; clonal diversity possibly underestimated. Following two doses of AZD1222, Spike-specific TCR breadth and depth rose. Only a handful of AZD1222 recipients, more than five in all, had baseline seropositivity.

Clones were sequenced by immunoSEQ multiplex PCR, and TCRdb holds only the in-frame ones, with some missing. Of about 270,000 clones in the sample, approximately 94% were seen once. Trimming removed 1 base from V and 2 bases from J, with 12 bases in between. CDR3 size: 15 residues. Germline CDR1 MNHNS, CDR2 SASEGT. V is TRBV6-1 and J is TRBJ2-7; no clear D gene. The sequence was collected from an adult who received the AZD1222 COVID-19 vaccine. Here the sequenced sample was peripheral blood, taken 28 days after the second AZD1222 dose. CDR3 sequence reads: CASSEGFPETYEQYF. The DNA of the CDR3 is TGTGCCAGCAGTGAAGGGTTCCCAGAAACCTACGAGCAGTACTTC.